This entry is about one TCR beta chain. Antigen specificity is unknown. Using immunoSEQ multiplex PCR, the repertoire was profiled, and TCRdb retains in-frame clones only, with some absent. Counted here are about 95,000 clones, approximately 83% occurring once; the ten biggest clones make up roughly 0.84%. These data are taken from a study of radiotherapy plus CTLA-4 blockade in lung cancer. Study context: Across the patients, objective responses occurred in 18%, and disease control in over 25%. Points from the study as a whole: TCR clones from tumors expanded in blood after radiotherapy plus ipilimumab.

The study gave focal radiation plus ipilimumab CTLA-4 blockade to patients with chemo-refractory metastatic non-small-cell lung cancer. Sequenced here: peripheral blood, sampled from a patient treated with radiotherapy plus ipilimumab. This clonotype was obtained from a human donor with non-small cell lung cancer who had stable disease on radiotherapy plus ipilimumab.

The CDR3 here is CASSQTGYNEKLFF. In DNA form, the CDR3 reads TGCGCCAGCAGCCAAACAGGATATAATGAAAAACTGTTTTTT. The chain is built from TRBV4-1 and TRBJ1-4; tentative D call: TRBD1 (5 bases). The CDR3 runs to 14 residues. The germline gives CDR1 MGHRA, CDR2 YSYEKL. The ends were cut back, 2 bases at V and 4 bases at J, with 8 bases in the middle.